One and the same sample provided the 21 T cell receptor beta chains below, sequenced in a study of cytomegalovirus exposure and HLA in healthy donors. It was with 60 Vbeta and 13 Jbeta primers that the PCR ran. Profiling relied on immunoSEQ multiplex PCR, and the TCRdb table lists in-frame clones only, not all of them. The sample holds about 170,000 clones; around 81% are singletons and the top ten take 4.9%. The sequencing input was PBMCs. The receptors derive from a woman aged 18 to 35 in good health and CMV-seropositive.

CDR3 loop: CAISESRQGAPHEQYF. CDR3 DNA sequence: TGTGCCATCAGTGAGTCAAGACAGGGGGCTCCCCACGAGCAGTACTTC. The J gene is TRBJ2-7, the V gene TRBV10-3; TRBD1 agrees at 10 bases. CDR1 and CDR2 from the germline V gene are ENHRY and SYGVKD. The CDR3 is 16 amino acids. J lost 5 bases, V lost 0 bases, and 7 bases had no gene match.

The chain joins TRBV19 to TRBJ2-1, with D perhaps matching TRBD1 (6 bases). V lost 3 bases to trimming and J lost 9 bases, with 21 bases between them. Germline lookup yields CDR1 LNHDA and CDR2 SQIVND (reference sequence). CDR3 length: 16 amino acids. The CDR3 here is CASSIVPGTGLSEQFF. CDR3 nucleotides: TGTGCCAGTAGTATTGTCCCCGGAACAGGGTTGTCTGAGCAGTTCTTC.

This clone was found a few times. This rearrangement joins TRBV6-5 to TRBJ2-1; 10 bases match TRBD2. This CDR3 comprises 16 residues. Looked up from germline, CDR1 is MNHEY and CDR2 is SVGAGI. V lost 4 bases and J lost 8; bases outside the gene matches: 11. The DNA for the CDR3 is TGTGCCAGCAGTTTAGCGGGGGGTTATCCAAAGGATGAGCAGTTCTTC. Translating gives CASSLAGGYPKDEQFF.

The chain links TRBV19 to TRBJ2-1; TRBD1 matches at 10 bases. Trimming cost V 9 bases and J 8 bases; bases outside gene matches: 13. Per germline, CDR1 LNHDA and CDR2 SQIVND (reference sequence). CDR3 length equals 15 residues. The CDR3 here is CASRTGGVESYEQFF. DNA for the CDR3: TGTGCCAGCAGGACAGGGGGAGTAGAATCGTATGAGCAGTTCTTC.

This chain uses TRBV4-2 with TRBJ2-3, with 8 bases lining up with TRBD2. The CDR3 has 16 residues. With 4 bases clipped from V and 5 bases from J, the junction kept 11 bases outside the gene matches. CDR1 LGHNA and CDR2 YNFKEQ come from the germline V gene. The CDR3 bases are TGTGCCAGCAGCCCCCAGGAAGCGGGGGTCGAAGATACGCAGTATTTT. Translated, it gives CASSPQEAGVEDTQYF.

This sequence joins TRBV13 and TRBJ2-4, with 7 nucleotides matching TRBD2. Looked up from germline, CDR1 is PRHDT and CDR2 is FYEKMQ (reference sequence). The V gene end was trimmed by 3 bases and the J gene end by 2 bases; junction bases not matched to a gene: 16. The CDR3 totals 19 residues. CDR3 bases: TGTGCCAGCAGCTTCGGCGGCGGGGGTTTTTTCGTGACCAAAAACATTCAGTACTTC. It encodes CASSFGGGGFFVTKNIQYF.

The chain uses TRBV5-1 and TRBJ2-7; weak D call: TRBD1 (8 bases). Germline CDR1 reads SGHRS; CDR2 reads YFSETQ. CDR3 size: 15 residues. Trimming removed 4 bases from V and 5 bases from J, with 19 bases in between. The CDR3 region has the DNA TGCGCCAGCAGCAGTTTACAGGGGGGGGAGAACGAGCAGTACTTC. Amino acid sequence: CASSSLQGGENEQYF.

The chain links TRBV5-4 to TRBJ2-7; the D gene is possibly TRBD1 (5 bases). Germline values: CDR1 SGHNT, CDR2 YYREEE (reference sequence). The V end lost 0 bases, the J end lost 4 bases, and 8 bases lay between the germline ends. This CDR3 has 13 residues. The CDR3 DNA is TGTGCCAGCAGCTTGGCAAGGGGATACGAGCAGTACTTC. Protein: CASSLARGYEQYF.

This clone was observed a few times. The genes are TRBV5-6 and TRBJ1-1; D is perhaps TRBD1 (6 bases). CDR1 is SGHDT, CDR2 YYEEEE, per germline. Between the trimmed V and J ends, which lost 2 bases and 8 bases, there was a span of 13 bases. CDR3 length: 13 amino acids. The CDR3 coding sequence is TGTGCCAGCAGCTTCGGGACAACCATAGAAGCTTTCTTT. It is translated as CASSFGTTIEAFF.

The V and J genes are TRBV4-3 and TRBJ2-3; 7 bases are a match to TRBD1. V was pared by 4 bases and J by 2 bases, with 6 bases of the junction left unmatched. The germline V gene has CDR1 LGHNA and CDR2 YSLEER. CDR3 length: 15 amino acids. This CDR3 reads CASSLRDSLTDTQYF. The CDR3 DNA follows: TGCGCCAGCAGCCTCAGGGACAGCCTCACAGATACGCAGTATTTT.

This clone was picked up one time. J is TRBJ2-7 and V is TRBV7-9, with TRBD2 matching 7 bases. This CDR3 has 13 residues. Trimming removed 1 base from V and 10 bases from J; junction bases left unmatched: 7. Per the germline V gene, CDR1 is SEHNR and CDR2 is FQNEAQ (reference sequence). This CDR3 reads CASSLEEQGLQYF. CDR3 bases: TGTGCCAGCAGCTTAGAGGAGCAGGGACTACAGTACTTC.

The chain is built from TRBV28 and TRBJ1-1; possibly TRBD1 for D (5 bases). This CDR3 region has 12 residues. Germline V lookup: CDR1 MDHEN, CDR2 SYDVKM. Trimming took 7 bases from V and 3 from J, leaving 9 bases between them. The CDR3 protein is CASKWGDTEAFF. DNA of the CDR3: TGTGCCAGCAAGTGGGGGGACACTGAAGCTTTCTTT.

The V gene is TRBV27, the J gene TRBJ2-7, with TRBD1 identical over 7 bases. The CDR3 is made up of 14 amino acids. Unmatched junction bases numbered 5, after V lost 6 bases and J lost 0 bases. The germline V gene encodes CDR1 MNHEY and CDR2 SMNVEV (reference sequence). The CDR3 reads CASSPRTGSYEQYF. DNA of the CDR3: TGTGCCAGCAGCCCAAGGACAGGCTCCTACGAGCAGTACTTC.

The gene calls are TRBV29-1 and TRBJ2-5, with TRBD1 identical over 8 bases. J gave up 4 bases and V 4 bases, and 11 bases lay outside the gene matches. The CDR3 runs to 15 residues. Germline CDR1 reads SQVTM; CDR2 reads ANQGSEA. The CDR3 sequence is CSVVRGSGGIETQYF. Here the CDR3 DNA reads TGCAGCGTTGTTAGGGGATCAGGGGGCATAGAGACCCAGTACTTC.

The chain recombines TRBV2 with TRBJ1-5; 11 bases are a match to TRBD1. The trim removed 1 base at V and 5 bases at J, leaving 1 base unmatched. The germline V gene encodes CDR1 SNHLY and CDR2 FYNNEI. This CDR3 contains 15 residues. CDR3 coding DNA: TGTGCCAGCAGTGAAGGGGACAGGGGGTATCAGCCCCAGCATTTT. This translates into CASSEGDRGYQPQHF.

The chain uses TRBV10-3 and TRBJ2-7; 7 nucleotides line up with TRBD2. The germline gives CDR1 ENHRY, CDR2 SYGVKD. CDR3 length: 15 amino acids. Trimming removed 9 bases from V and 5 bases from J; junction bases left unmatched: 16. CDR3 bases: TGTGCCATTCGTCCTACCACCCTCACTAGCGACGAGCAGTACTTC. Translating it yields CAIRPTTLTSDEQYF.

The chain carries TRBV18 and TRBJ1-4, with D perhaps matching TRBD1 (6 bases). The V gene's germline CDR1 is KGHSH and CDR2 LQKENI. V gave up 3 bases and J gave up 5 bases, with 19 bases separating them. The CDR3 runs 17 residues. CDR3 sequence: CASSPTSRQAQNEKLFF. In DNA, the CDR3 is TGTGCCAGCTCACCCACTTCAAGACAGGCTCAGAATGAAAAACTGTTTTTT.

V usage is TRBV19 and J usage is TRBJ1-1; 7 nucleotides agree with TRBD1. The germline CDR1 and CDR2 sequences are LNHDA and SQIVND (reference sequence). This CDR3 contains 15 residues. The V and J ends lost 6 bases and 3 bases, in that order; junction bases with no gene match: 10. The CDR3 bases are TGTGCCAGTAGCGACAGGGTGGGAAGGGACACTGAAGCTTTCTTT. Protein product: CASSDRVGRDTEAFF.

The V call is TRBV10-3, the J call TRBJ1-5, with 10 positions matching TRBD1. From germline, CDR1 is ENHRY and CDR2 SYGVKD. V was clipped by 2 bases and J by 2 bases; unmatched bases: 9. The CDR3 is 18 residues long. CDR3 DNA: TGTGCCATCAGTGAGCCGAGTTGGGGGACAGGGGGCAATCAGCCCCAGCATTTT. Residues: CAISEPSWGTGGNQPQHF.

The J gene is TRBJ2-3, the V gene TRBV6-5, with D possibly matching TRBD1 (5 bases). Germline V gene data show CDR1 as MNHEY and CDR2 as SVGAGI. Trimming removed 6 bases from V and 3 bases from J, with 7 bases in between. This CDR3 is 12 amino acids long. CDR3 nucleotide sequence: TGTGCCAGCAGAGGGGAAACAGATACGCAGTATTTT. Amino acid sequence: CASRGETDTQYF.

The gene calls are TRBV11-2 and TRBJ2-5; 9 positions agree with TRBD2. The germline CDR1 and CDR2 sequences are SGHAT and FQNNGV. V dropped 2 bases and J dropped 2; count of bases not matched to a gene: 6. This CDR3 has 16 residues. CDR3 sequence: CASSLTRAGGQETQYF. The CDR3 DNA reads TGTGCCAGCAGCTTAACTAGAGCGGGGGGACAAGAGACCCAGTACTTC. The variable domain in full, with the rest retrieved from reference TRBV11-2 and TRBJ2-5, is EAGVAQSPRYKIIEKRQSVAFWCNPISGHATLYWYQQILGQGPKLLIQFQNNGVVDDSQLPKDRFSAERLKGVDSTLKIQPAKLEDSAVYLCASSLTRAGGQETQYFGPGTRLLVL.